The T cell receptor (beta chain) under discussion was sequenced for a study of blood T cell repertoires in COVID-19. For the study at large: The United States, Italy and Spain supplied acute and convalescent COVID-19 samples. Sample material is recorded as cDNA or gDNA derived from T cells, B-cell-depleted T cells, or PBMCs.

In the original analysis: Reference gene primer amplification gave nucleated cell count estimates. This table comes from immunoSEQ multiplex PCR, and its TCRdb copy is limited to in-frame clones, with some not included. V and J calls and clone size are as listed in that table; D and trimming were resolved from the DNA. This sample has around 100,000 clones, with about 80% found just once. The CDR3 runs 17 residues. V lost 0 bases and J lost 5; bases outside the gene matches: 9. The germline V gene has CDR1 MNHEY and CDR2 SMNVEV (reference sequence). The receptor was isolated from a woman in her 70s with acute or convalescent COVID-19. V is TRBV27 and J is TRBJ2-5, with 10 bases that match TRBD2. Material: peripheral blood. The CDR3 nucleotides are TGTGCCAGCAGTTTATCGTGGTCTAGCGGGGGATTGGAGACCCAGTACTTC. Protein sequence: CASSLSWSSGGLETQYF.